This TCR beta chain stems from a study of blood T cells in healthy people across ages. It was with a sample-barcoded 5' primer and a J-beta primer mix that a second PCR of about 6 to 11 cycles was run. TCRdb redid the calling of the 5' RACE reads with MiXCR, one entry per CDR3 protein. Of about a million distinct CDR3 sequences in the sample, about 48% were seen once. Looked up from germline, CDR1 is SEHNR and CDR2 is FQNEAQ (reference sequence). CDR3 length: 16 amino acids. The V and J ends lost 5 bases and 5 bases, in that order; junction bases with no gene match: 7. Only a few counts were recorded for this clonotype.

This receptor was taken from a man aged 30-40 years in good health. The sequenced material came from blood. This chain links TRBV7-9 with TRBJ2-1, with 12 bases matching TRBD2. The CDR3 is CASSQRLAGAHNEQFF. The DNA for the CDR3 is TGTGCCAGCAGCCAAAGACTAGCGGGGGCCCACAATGAGCAGTTCTTC.